The rows below give T cell receptor beta chains drawn from one sample of a study of Ad26.COV2.S vaccination and SARS-CoV-2 variants. This table comes from immunoSEQ multiplex PCR, and its TCRdb copy is limited to in-frame clones, with some not included. The sample records about 400,000 clones, 80% to 90% being singletons. The sample was peripheral blood, taken in a trial of Ad26.COV2.S vaccine versus placebo. Receptors were obtained from a person aged 18-65 years who received the Ad26.COV2.S COVID-19 vaccine or a placebo. Both conserved end residues are trimmed from each CDR3. Fields, in order: V gene, J gene, CDR3 protein.

TRBV4-2	TRBJ2-7	ASSQAASSYEQY
TRBV27	TRBJ1-5	ASSPDRGGYQPQH
TRBV6-1	TRBJ2-2	ASSEDGGLFPVGTSTGELF
TRBV2	TRBJ2-3	ASSGRLGGTDTQY
TRBV11-3	TRBJ2-1	ASSLWGGTYNEQF
TRBV2	TRBJ1-2	ASRSTVANYGYT
TRBV4-1	TRBJ2-1	ASSPVVAGGRSIEQF
TRBV9	TRBJ1-2	ASSVAQGAGNYGYT
TRBV5-6	TRBJ2-1	ASSLAFTAGGPSNEQF
TRBV7-8	TRBJ1-2	ASSLDANYGYT
TRBV29-1	TRBJ2-3	SVVSDSTDTQY
TRBV27	TRBJ1-4	ASSRWSSVIGEKLF
TRBV3-1/TRBV3-2	TRBJ2-3	ASSQGVAARTDTQY
TRBV6-4	TRBJ2-1	ASSGTSGSYNEQF
TRBV7-9	TRBJ2-5	ASNTRHQETQY
TRBV10-2	TRBJ2-1	ATGDGGGPYEQF
TRBV7-3	TRBJ2-1	ASSLTWSSSYNEQF
TRBV7-3	TRBJ2-2	ASSRDSNTGELF
TRBV12-3/TRBV12-4	TRBJ2-7	ASSPVGTGEQY
TRBV7-2	TRBJ1-2	ASSFTGTQAYGYT
TRBV12-1	TRBJ1-2	ASSFGPNYGYT
TRBV15	TRBJ1-2	ATSRDKARAAYGYT
TRBV7-9	TRBJ2-1	ASSFLGQAGIFDEQF
TRBV10-3	TRBJ2-7	AISVTPAYEQY
TRBV5-1	TRBJ1-2	ASSFRQGNYGYT
TRBV30	TRBJ1-1	AWIRSAMNTEAF
TRBV9	TRBJ1-4	ASSSRDSYNEKLF
TRBV2	TRBJ1-2	ASSPQGNYGYT
TRBV28	TRBJ1-5	ASQNQGNQPQH
TRBV5-1	TRBJ2-3	ASSLATVGDTQY
TRBV6-2/TRBV6-3	TRBJ2-1	ASSDGAGRRNEQF